A selection of T cell receptor beta chains follows, all from one sample in a study of T cells after yellow fever vaccination. TCRdb analysed the 5' RACE reads with MiXCR anew, one entry per CDR3 protein. The sample carries about 320,000 distinct CDR3 sequences, around 6.8% recorded once. This sample comprised PBMCs, obtained around 45 days after the first yellow fever vaccination. The receptors originated from a young man who received the YFV17D yellow fever vaccine. Both conserved end residues are part of each CDR3. The order of the fields is V gene, CDR3 protein.

TRBV20-1,CSARTGGPNTEAFF
TRBV4-3,CASSQDPTAGGYNEQFF
TRBV5-1,CASSLASRRGQTEAFF
TRBV20-1,CSAAGGLADNEQFF
TRBV10-3,CAIRGTGVNTGELFF
TRBV7-6,CASTQQGYASYNEQFF
TRBV5-5,CASSFGRDLNQPQHF
TRBV12-3/TRBV12-4,CASSLGTGKQETQYF
TRBV2,CASMALVGLAGGREETQYF
TRBV4-3,CASSPDRGGEKLFF
TRBV7-2,CASSPHGVNTGELFF
TRBV4-1,CASSQGDRNNEQFF
TRBV7-2,CASSSQPHGGGQPQHF
TRBV2,CTSSASGGVGNEQFF
TRBV7-9,CASSLGDRGHGEQFF
TRBV6-6,CASSRSGAHEQYF
TRBV20-1,CSARDRTLAGSRELFF
TRBV7-8,CASSLWGRAQGASPLHF
TRBV5-6,CASAGLAATDTQYF
TRBV7-8,CASSPTSGETQYF
TRBV7-3,CASSQGYFGARDEQFF
TRBV29-1,CSVPLGAAGYGYTF
TRBV10-3,CATSGGGVNEQFF
TRBV7-9,CASSRFLQETQYF